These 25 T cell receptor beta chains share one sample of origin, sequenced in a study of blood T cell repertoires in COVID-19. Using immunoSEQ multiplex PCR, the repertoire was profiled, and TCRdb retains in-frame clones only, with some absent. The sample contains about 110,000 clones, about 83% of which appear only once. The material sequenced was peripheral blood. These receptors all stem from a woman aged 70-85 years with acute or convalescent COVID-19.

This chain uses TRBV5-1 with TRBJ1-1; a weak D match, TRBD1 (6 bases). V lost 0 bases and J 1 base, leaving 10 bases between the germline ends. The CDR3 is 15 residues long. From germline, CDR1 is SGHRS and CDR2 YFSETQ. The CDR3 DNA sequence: TGCGCCAGCAGCTTGGCAGGGGCGGGGAACACTGAAGCTTTCTTT. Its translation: CASSLAGAGNTEAFF.

The CDR3 nucleotides read TGTGCCAGCTCACCCGGACAGGTGGGAACAGATACGCAGTATTTT. Translation: CASSPGQVGTDTQYF. The gene calls are TRBV18 and TRBJ2-3; 7 bases map to TRBD1. Germline trimming cut 3 bases from V and 3 bases from J; bases unmatched to any gene: 6. The CDR3 length is 15 residues. Germline values: CDR1 KGHSH, CDR2 LQKENI.

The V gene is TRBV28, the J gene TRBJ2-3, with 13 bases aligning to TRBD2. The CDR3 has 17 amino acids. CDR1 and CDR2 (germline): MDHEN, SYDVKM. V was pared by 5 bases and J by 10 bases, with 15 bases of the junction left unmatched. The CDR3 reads CASSPERLAGGRAPQYF. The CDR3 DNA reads TGTGCCAGCAGTCCCGAAAGACTAGCGGGGGGCCGCGCGCCGCAGTATTTT.

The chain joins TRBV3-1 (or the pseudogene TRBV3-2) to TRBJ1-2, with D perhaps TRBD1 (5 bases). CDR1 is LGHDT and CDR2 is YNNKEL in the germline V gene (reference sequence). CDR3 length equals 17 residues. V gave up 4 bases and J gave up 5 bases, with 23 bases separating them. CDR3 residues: CASSPGQGRALSYGYTF. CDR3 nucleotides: TGTGCCAGCAGCCCCGGGCAAGGCAGGGCCCTTTCATATGGCTACACCTTC.

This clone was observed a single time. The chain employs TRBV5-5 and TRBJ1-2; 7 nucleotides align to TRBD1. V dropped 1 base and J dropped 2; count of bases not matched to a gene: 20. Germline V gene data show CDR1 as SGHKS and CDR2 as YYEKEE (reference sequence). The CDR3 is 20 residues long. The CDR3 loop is CASSLRDTGALLVLNYGYTF. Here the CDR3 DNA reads TGTGCCAGCAGCTTGCGGGACACAGGGGCGCTCCTGGTCTTAAACTATGGCTACACCTTC.

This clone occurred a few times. Here the CDR3 DNA reads TGTGCCAGCAGTTCCACAGGGGGGACCCTCCACTTT. It encodes CASSSTGGTLHF. V gene TRBV6-5 combines with J gene TRBJ1-6, with TRBD1 identical over 8 bases. V was pared by 4 bases and J by 14 bases, with 4 bases of the junction left unmatched. CDR3 length: 12 residues. From germline, CDR1 is MNHEY and CDR2 SVGAGI.

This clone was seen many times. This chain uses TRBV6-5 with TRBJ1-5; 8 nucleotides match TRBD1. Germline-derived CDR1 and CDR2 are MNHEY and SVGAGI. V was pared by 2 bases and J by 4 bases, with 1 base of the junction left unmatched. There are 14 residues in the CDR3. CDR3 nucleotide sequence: TGTGCCAGCAGTTACGGACAGGGTAATCAGCCCCAGCATTTT. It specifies CASSYGQGNQPQHF.

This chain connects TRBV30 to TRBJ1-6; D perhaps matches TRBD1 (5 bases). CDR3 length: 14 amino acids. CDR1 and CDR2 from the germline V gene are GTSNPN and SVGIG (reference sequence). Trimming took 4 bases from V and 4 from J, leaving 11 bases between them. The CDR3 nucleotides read TGTGCCTGGATGCTGACAGATTATAATTCACCCCTCCACTTT. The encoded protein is CAWMLTDYNSPLHF.

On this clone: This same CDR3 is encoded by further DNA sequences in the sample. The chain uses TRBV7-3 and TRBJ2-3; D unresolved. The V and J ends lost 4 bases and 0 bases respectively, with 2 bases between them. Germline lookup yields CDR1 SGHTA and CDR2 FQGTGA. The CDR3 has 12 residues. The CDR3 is CASSSSTDTQYF. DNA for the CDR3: TGTGCCAGCAGCTCTAGCACAGATACGCAGTATTTT.

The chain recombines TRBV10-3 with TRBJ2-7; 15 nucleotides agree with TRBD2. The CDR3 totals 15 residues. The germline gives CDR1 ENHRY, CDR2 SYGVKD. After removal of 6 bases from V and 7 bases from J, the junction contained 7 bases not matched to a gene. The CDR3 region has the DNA TGTGCCATCAGGGGGACTAGCGGGAGGTCTGGGGAGCAGTACTTC. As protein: CAIRGTSGRSGEQYF.

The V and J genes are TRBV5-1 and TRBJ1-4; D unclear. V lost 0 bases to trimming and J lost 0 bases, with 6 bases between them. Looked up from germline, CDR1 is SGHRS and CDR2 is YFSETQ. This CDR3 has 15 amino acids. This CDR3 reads CASSLAPTTNEKLFF. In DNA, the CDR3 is TGCGCCAGCAGCTTGGCCCCAACAACTAATGAAAAACTGTTTTTT.

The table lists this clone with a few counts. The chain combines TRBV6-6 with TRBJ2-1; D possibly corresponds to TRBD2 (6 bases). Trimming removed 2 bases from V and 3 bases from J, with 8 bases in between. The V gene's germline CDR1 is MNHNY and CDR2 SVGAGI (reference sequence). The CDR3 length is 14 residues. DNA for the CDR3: TGTGCCAGCAGTTACACCGGGGGCTACAATGAGCAGTTCTTC. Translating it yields CASSYTGGYNEQFF.

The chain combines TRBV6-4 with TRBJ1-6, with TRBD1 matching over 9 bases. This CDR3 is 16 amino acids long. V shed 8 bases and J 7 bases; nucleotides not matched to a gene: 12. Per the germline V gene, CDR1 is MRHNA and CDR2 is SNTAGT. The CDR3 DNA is TGTGCCAGCCGCCCGGATACAACAGGGGGCAATTCACCCCTCCACTTT. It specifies CASRPDTTGGNSPLHF.

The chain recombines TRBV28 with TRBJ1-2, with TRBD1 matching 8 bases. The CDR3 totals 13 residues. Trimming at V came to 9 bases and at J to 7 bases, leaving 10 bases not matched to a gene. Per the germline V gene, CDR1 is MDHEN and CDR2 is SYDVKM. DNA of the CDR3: TGTGCCAGTACTCAGGGGGCCGCGCGTGGCTACACCTTC. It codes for CASTQGAARGYTF.

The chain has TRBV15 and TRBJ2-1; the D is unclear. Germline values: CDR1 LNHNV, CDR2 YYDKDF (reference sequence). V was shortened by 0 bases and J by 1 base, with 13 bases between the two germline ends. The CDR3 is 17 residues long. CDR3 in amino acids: CATSRDLATFSYNEQFF. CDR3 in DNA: TGTGCCACCAGCAGAGATCTTGCGACATTTTCCTACAATGAGCAGTTCTTC.

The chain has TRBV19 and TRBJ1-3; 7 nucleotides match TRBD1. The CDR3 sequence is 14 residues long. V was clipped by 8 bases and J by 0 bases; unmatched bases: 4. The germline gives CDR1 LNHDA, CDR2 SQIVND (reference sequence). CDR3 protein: CASPDRDSGNTIYF. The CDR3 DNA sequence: TGTGCCAGTCCAGACAGGGACTCTGGAAACACCATATATTTT.

CDR3 sequence reads: CASSFGTDQETQYF. The CDR3 nucleotides are TGCGCCAGCAGCTTCGGGACAGACCAAGAGACCCAGTACTTC. The chain combines TRBV5-1 with TRBJ2-5; 7 bases match TRBD1. CDR3 length: 14 amino acids. Germline V gene data show CDR1 as SGHRS and CDR2 as YFSETQ. V lost 2 bases to trimming and J lost 0 bases; unmatched junction nucleotides: 1.

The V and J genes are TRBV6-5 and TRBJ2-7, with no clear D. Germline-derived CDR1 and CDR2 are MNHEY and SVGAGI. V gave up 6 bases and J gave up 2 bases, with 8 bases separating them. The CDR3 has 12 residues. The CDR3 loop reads CASRSFPYEQYF. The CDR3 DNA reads TGTGCCAGCAGGTCGTTTCCCTACGAGCAGTACTTC.

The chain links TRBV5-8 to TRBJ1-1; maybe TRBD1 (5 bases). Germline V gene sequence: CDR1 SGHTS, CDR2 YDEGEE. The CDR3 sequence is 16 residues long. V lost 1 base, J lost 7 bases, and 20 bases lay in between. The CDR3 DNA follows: TGTGCCAGCAGCTTGACCCACCGCAGGGCGCGGGATGAAGCTTTCTTT. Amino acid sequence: CASSLTHRRARDEAFF. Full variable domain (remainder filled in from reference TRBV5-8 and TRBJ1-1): EAGVTQSPTHLIKTRGQQATLRCSPISGHTSVYWYQQALGLGLQFLLWYDEGEERNRGNFPPRFSGRQFPNYSSELNVNALELEDSALYLCASSLTHRRARDEAFFGQGTRLTVV.

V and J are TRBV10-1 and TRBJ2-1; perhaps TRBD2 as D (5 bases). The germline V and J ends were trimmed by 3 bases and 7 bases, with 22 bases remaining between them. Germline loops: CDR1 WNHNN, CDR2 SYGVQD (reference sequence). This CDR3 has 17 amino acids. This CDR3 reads CASSDTGKQIRYNEQFF. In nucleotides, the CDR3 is TGCGCCAGCAGTGACACCGGGAAACAGATAAGGTATAATGAGCAGTTCTTC.

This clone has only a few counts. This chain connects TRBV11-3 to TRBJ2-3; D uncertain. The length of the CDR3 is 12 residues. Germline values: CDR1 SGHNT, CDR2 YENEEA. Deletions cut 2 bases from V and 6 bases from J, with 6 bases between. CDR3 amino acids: CASSLRRDTQYF. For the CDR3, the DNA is TGTGCCAGCAGCTTAAGGCGGGATACGCAGTATTTT.

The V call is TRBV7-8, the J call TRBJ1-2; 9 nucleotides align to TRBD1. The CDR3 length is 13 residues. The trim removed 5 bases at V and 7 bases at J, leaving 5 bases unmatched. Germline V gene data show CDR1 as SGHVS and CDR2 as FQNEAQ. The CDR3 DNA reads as TGTGCCAGCAGCCCAGACAGGGGGGGTGGCTACACCTTC. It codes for CASSPDRGGGYTF.

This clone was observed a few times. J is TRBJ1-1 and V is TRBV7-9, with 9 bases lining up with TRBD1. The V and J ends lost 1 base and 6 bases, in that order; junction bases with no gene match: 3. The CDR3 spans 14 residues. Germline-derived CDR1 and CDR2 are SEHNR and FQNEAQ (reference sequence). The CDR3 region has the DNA TGTGCCAGCAGCTTAGAACAGGGGGCCGCTGAAGCTTTCTTT. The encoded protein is CASSLEQGAAEAFF.

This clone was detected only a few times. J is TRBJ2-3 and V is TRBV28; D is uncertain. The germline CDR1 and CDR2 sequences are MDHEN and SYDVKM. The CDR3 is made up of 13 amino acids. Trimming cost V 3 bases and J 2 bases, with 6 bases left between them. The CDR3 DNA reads TGTGCCAGCAGTTTCCCCCTCACAGATACGCAGTATTTT. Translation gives CASSFPLTDTQYF. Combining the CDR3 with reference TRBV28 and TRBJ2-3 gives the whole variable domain DVKVTQSSRYLVKRTGEKVFLECVQDMDHENMFWYRQDPGLGLRLIYFSYDVKMKEKGDIPEGYSVSREKKERFSLILESASTNQTSMYLCASSFPLTDTQYFGPGTRLTVL.

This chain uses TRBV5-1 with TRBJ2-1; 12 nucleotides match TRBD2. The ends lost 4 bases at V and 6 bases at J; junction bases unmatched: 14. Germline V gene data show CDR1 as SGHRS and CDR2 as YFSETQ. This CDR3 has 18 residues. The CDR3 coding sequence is TGCGCCAGCAGCCCGAGCGGACTAGCGGGACGGGGCGCCAATGAGCAGTTCTTC. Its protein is CASSPSGLAGRGANEQFF.